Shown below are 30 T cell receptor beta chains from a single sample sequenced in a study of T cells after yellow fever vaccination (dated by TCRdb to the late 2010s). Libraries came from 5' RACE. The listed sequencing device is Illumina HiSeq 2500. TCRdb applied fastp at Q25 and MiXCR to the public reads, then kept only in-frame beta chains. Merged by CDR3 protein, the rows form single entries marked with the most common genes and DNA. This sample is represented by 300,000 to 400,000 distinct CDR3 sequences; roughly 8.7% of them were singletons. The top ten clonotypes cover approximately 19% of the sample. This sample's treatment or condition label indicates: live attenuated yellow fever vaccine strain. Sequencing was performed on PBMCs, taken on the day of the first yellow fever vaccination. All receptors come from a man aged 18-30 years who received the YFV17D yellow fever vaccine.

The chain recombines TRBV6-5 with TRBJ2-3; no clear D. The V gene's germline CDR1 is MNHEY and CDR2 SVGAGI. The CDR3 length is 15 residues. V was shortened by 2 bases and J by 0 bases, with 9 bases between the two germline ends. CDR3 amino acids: CASSYLPASTDTQYF. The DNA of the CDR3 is TGTGCCAGCAGTTACCTCCCGGCCAGCACAGATACGCAGTATTTT.

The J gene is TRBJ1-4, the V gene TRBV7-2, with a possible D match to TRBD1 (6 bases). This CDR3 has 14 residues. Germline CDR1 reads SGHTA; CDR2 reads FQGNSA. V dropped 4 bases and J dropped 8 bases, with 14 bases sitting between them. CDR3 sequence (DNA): TGTGCCAGCAGCTCAGACAGTAGGGGGGAAAAACTGTTTTTT. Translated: CASSSDSRGEKLFF.

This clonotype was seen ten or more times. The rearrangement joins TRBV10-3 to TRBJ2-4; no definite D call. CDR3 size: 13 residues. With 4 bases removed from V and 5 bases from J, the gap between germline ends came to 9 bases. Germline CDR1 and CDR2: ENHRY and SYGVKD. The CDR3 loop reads CAISAQTENIQYF. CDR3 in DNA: TGTGCCATCAGTGCCCAAACCGAAAACATTCAGTACTTC.

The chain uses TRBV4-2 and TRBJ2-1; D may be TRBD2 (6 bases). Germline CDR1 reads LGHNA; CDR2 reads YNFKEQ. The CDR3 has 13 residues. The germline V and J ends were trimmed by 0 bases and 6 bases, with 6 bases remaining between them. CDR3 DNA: TGTGCCAGCAGCCAAGAACTAGCCAATGAGCAGTTCTTC. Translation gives CASSQELANEQFF.

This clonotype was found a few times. The CDR3 region has the DNA TGTGCCAGCAGCTTTCGCGGAGGCATGATTTTTCAACAGTACTTC. Its protein is CASSFRGGMIFQQYF. The genes are TRBV11-2 and TRBJ2-7; tentative D call: TRBD2 (5 bases). Trimming stripped 3 bases from V and 10 bases from J, with 22 bases between. There are 15 residues in the CDR3. The germline V gene encodes CDR1 SGHAT and CDR2 FQNNGV.

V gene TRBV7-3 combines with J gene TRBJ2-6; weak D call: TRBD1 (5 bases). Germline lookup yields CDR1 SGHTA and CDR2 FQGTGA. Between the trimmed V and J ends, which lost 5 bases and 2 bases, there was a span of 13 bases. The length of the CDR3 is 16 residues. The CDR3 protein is CASSRFDSPGANVLTF. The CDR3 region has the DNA TGTGCCAGCAGCCGATTCGACAGCCCTGGGGCCAACGTCCTGACTTTC. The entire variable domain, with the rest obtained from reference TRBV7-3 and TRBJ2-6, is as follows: GAGVSQTPSNKVTEKGKYVELRCDPISGHTALYWYRQSLGQGPEFLIYFQGTGAADDSGLPNDRFFAVRPEGSVSTLKIQRTERGDSAVYLCASSRFDSPGANVLTFGAGSRLTVL.

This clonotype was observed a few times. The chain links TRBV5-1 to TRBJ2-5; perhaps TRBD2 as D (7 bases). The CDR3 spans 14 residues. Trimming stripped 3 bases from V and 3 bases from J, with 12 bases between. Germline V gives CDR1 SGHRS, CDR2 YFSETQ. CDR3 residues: CASSWGGGKETQYF. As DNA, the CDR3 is TGCGCCAGCAGCTGGGGGGGCGGTAAAGAGACCCAGTACTTC.

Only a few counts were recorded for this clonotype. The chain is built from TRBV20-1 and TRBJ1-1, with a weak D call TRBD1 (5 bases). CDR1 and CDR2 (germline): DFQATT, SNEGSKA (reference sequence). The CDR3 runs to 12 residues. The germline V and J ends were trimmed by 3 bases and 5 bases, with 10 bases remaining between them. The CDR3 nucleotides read TGCAGTGCTAGGGCCGGGGGGACTGAAGCTTTCTTT. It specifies CSARAGGTEAFF.

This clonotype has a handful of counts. The CDR3 region is CAISRTFGEKLFF. The DNA of the CDR3 is TGTGCCATCAGTCGGACATTTGGGGAAAAACTGTTTTTT. The chain recombines TRBV10-3 with TRBJ1-4; weak D call: TRBD1 (5 bases). Deletions cut 5 bases from V and 8 bases from J, with 12 bases between. The CDR3 extends over 13 amino acids. CDR1 and CDR2 from the germline V gene are ENHRY and SYGVKD.

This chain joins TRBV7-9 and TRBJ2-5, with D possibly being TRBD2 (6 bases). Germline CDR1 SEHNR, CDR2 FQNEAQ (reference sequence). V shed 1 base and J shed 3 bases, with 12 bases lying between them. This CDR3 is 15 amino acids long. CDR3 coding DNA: TGTGCCAGCAGCTTAGGACTGGGCGGGGAAGAGACCCAGTACTTC. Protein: CASSLGLGGEETQYF.

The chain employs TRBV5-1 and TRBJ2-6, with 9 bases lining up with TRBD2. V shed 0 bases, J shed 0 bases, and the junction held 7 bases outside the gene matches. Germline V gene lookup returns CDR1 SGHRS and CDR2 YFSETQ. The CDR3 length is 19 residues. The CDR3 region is CASSLVWASGDSGANVLTF. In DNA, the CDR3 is TGCGCCAGCAGCTTGGTCTGGGCTAGCGGGGACTCTGGGGCCAACGTCCTGACTTTC.

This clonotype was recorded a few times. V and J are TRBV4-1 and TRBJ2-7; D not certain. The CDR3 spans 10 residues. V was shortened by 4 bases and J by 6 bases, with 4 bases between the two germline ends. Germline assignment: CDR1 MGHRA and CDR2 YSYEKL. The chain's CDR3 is CASSPSEQYF. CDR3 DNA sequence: TGCGCCAGCAGCCCGTCCGAGCAGTACTTC.

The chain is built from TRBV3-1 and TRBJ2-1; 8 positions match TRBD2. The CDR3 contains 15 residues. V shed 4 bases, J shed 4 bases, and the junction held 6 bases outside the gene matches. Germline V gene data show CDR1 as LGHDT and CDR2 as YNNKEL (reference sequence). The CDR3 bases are TGTGCCAGCAGCCTTCAAGCGGGGGTTTACAATGAGCAGTTCTTC. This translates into CASSLQAGVYNEQFF.

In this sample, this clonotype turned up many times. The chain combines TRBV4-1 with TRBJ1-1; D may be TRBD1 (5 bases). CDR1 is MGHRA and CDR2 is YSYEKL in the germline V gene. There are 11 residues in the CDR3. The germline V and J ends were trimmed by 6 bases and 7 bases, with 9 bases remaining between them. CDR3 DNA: TGCGCCAGCAGGAGGGACGGTGAAGCTTTCTTT. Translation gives CASRRDGEAFF.

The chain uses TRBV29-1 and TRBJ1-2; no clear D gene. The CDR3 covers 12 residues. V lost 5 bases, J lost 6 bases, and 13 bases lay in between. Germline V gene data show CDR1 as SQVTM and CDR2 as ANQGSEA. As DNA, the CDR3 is TGCAGCGTTACCGGTGGGCGAGATGGCTACACCTTC. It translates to CSVTGGRDGYTF.

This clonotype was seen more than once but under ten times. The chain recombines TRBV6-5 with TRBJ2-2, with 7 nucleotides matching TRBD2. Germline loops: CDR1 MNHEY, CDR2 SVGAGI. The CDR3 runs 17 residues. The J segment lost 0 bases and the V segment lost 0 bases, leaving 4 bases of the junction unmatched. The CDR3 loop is CASSYSPSGANTGELFF. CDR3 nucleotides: TGTGCCAGCAGTTACTCGCCCAGCGGGGCGAACACCGGGGAGCTGTTTTTT.

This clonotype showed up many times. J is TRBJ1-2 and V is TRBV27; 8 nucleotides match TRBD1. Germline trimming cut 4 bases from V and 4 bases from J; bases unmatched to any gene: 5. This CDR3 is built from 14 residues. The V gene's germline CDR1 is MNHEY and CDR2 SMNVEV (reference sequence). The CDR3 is CASSWTGLGYGYTF. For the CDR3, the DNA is TGTGCCAGCAGTTGGACAGGGTTGGGCTATGGCTACACCTTC.

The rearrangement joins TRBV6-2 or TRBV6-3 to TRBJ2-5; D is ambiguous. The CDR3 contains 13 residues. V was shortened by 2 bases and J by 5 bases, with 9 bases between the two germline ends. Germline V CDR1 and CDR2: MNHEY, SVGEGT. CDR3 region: CASSYPSPETQYF. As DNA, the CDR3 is TGTGCCAGCAGTTACCCCTCCCCGGAGACCCAGTACTTC.

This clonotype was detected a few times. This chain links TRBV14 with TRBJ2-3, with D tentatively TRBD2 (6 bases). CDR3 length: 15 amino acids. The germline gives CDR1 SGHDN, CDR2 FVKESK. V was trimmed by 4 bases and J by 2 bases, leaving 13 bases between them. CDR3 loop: CASSRDSLNTDTQYF. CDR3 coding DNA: TGTGCCAGCAGCCGGGACTCCTTAAACACAGATACGCAGTATTTT.

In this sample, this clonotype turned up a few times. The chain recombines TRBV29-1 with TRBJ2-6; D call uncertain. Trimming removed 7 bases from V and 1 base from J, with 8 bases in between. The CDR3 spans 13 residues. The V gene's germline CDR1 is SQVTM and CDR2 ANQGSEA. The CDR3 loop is CSAARSGANVLTF. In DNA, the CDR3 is TGCAGCGCCGCACGGTCTGGGGCCAACGTCCTGACTTTC.

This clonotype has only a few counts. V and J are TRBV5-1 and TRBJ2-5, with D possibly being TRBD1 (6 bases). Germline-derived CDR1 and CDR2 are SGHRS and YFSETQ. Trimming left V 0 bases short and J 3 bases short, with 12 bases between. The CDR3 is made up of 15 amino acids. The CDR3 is CASSLDGQGKETQYF. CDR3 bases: TGCGCCAGCAGCTTGGATGGGCAGGGGAAAGAGACCCAGTACTTC.

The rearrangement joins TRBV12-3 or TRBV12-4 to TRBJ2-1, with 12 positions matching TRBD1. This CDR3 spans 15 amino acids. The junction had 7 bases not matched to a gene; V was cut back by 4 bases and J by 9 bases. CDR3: CASSSGTGGYREQFF. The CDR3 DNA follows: TGTGCCAGCAGTTCCGGGACAGGGGGCTATCGTGAGCAGTTCTTC.

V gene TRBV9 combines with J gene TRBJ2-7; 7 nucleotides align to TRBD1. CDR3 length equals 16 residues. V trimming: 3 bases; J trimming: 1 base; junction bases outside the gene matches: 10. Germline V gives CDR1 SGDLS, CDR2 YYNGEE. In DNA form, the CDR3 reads TGTGCCAGCAGCGCCCAGACAGGGAGATCTTCCTACGAGCAGTACTTC. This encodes CASSAQTGRSSYEQYF.

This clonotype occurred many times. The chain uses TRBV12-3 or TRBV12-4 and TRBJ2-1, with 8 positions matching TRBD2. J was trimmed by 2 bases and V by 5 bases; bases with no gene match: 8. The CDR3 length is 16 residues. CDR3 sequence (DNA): TGTGCCAGCAGTCCCCAGGCAGCGGGGGCCTACAATGAGCAGTTCTTC. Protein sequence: CASSPQAAGAYNEQFF.

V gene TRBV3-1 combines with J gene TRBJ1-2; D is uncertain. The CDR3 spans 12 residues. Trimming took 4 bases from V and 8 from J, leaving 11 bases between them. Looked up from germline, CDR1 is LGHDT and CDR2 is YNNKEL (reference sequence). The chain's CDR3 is CASSPRPGGYTF. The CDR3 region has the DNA TGTGCCAGCAGCCCTAGGCCCGGGGGCTACACCTTC.

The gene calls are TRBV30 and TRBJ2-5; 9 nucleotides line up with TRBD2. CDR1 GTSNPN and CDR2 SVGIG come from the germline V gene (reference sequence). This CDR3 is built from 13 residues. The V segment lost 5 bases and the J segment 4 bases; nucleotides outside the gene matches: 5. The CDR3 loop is CAWGQRGAETQYF. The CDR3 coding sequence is TGTGCCTGGGGCCAGCGGGGGGCAGAGACCCAGTACTTC.

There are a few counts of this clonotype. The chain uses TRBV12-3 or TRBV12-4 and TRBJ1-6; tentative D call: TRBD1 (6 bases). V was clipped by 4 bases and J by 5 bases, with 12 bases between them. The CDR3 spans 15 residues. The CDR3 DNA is TGTGCCAGCAGTTATGGGGGGCACGATAATTCACCCCTCCACTTT. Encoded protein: CASSYGGHDNSPLHF.

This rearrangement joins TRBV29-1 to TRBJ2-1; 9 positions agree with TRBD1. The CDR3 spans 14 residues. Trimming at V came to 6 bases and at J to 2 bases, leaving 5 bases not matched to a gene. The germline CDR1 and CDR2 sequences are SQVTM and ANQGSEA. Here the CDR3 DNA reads TGCAGCGTAGAACAGGGGGCAGCCTACAATGAGCAGTTCTTC. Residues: CSVEQGAAYNEQFF.

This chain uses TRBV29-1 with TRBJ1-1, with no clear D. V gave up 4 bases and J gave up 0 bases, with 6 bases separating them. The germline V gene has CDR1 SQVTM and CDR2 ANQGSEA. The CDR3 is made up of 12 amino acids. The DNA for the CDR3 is TGCAGCGTTGGGGAGGTGAACACTGAAGCTTTCTTT. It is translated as CSVGEVNTEAFF.

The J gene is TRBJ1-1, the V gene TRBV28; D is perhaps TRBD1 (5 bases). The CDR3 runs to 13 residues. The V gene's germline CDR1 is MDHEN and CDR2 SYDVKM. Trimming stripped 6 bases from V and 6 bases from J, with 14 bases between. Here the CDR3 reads CASSPGGTPEAFF. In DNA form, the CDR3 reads TGTGCCAGCAGCCCCGGGGGGACCCCTGAAGCTTTCTTT.